The T cell receptor beta chain described here comes from a study of blood T cell repertoires in COVID-19. Study as a whole: The United States, Italy and Spain were the sources of the acute and convalescent COVID-19 samples. T cells, B-cell-depleted T cells, or PBMCs provided the cDNA or gDNA that served as material.

The CDR3 covers 13 residues. Looked up from germline, CDR1 is SGHDN and CDR2 is FVKESK. Trimming removed 2 bases from V and 1 base from J, with 5 bases in between. Per the original data handling: Reference gene primer amplification in the assay estimated nucleated cell counts. The assay was immunoSEQ multiplex PCR, and TCRdb's table has in-frame clones only and misses some. The DNA was the basis for D and trimming; V, J and clone size are from that table. The sample holds about 240,000 clones, approximately 82% seen once. Sequenced sample: peripheral blood. The chain couples TRBV14 to TRBJ1-1; D unclear. The TCR comes from a man aged 25 to 40 who had recovered from COVID-19. The DNA of the CDR3 is TGTGCCAGCAGCCAATCGCGGAACACTGAAGCTTTCTTT. Protein product: CASSQSRNTEAFF.